This TCR beta chain was documented in a study of blood T cells in healthy people across ages. Worth noting for this clonotype: Its antigen is unidentified.

Findings of the study overall: A strong correlation was seen between TCR beta diversity and naive T cell percentage. Aged donors had fewer naive CD4+ cells and lower diversity than long-lived donors.

V lost 5 bases to trimming and J lost 4 bases, with 15 bases between them. The CDR3 loop spans 14 amino acids. In germline, CDR1 is MDHEN, CDR2 SYDVKM. Primers used in a second PCR of about 7 to 12 cycles were a sample-barcoded 5' primer and a J-beta primer mix. TCRdb re-derived calls from the 5' RACE reads in MiXCR, one entry per CDR3 protein. This sample yields 600,000 or so distinct CDR3 sequences, of which around 20% are seen a single time; roughly 3.6% belongs to the top ten. V is TRBV28 and J is TRBJ2-7; D may be TRBD1 (6 bases). Sequences were obtained from blood. The clonotype originates from a man aged 65 to 79 in good health. Here the CDR3 reads CASSEIQGRYEQYF. CDR3 coding DNA: TGTGCCAGCAGTGAAATACAGGGTCGGTACGAGCAGTACTTC.